This TCR beta chain was recovered during a study of shared clonotypes between healthy human individuals. Study background: Each donor had three CD4 naive, three CD4 memory, two CD8 naive and one CD8 memory plate. Study-wide results and caveats: Few donors restricted represented genetic and exposure-history diversity.

This CDR3 is built from 16 residues. On this clone itself: Its antigen is unidentified.

Authors' methods: Filtering was not the same, since immunoSEQ gave junction-only sequences without quality scores. The repertoire was sequenced with immunoSEQ multiplex PCR; TCRdb's copy has only in-frame clones and lacks some. V and J calls and clone size are copied from that table; D and trimming were computed from the DNA. The table shows around 2.1 million clones, with about 94% occurring only once. Splitting the CD4+ cells yielded a CD45RA+ naive subset and a CD45RA-negative memory subset. The source of this sequence is a young man in good health. The V gene is TRBV21-1, the J gene TRBJ2-4; the table's D call, TRBD2, was not checked against the DNA. TRBV21-1 is recorded as a pseudogene. The sample comprised naive CD4+ T cells sorted from blood. Subset of the sample: CD45RA+ positively selected. CDR3 protein: CASSKAGSIAKNIQYF. The CDR3 DNA sequence: TGTGCCAGCAGCAAAGCAGGGAGTATTGCCAAAAACATTCAGTACTTC.